This T cell receptor beta chain came from a study of blood T cell repertoires in COVID-19. Study-wide background: Some COVID-19 samples were acute and others convalescent; all came from the United States, Italy and Spain. In each case, the material was cDNA or gDNA derived from T cells, B-cell-depleted T cells, or PBMCs.

As regards this clone: At one boundary the junction diverges from the germline segment, which might be a read error.

How the authors handled the data: Amplification of reference gene primers provided the estimated nucleated cell counts. TCRdb's table, derived via immunoSEQ multiplex PCR, lists solely in-frame clones and lacks some. V, J and clone size are taken as reported in that table, and D and trimming were inferred from the DNA itself. Of under 20,000 clones detected, around 81% appear once; the ten largest clones hold roughly 9.7%. The CDR3 length is 12 residues. Germline V gives CDR1 SGHNT, CDR2 YENEEA. Sequenced sample: peripheral blood. The clonotype was recovered from a human donor in a cohort sampled during active COVID-19. The V gene is TRBV11-3, the J gene TRBJ1-1; D unresolved. In DNA, the CDR3 is TGTGCCAGCAGTTTAGATGGAGAGCTAGCTTTCTTT. Translation: CASSLDGELAFF.